This passage covers 18 T cell receptor beta chains from one sample sequenced in a study of OX40 agonist ivuxolimab in advanced cancers. Measured with immunoSEQ multiplex PCR; TCRdb has only the in-frame clones, and not every one. The sample contains roughly 120,000 clones, about nine tenths of which appear only once. This material consisted of CD4+ or CD8+ T cells sorted from blood, taken in a trial of the OX40 agonist ivuxolimab. The receptors were gathered from an adult with an advanced solid tumor such as melanoma, head and neck, liver or kidney cancer.

The V gene is TRBV2, the J gene TRBJ1-1; D is undetermined. Trimming took off 8 bases at V and 0 bases at J, with 13 bases between the two ends. Germline lookup yields CDR1 SNHLY and CDR2 FYNNEI. The CDR3 length is 14 residues. CDR3 nucleotide sequence: TGTGCCAGCCTACGCTATTTCTTGAACACTGAAGCTTTCTTT. This translates into CASLRYFLNTEAFF.

The table lists this clone with a few counts. V gene TRBV28 combines with J gene TRBJ1-2, with D tentatively TRBD1 (6 bases). Trimming removed 5 bases at V and 8 bases at J, with 21 bases between. This CDR3 has 15 residues. The germline gives CDR1 MDHEN, CDR2 SYDVKM. Here the CDR3 DNA reads TGTGCCAGCAGTCCCCCGGAGGGGGGATTTGAGGGCTACACCTTC. Protein product: CASSPPEGGFEGYTF.

The V gene is TRBV19, the J gene TRBJ1-5; D possibly corresponds to TRBD1 (6 bases). The CDR3 length is 16 residues. V was shortened by 5 bases and J by 0 bases, with 14 bases between the two germline ends. Germline CDR1 is LNHDA and CDR2 is SQIVND (reference sequence). The CDR3 here is CASSERGGYSNQPQHF. In DNA, the CDR3 is TGTGCCAGTAGTGAGCGAGGGGGGTATAGCAATCAGCCCCAGCATTTT.

The rearrangement links TRBV18 to TRBJ2-1, with 10 bases identical to TRBD1. Germline V gene lookup returns CDR1 KGHSH and CDR2 LQKENI. J was trimmed by 4 bases and V by 4 bases; bases with no gene match: 13. This CDR3 comprises 18 residues. As DNA, the CDR3 is TGTGCCAGCTCACAATGGGGACAGGGGCCCAACTTTTACAATGAGCAGTTCTTC. Its protein is CASSQWGQGPNFYNEQFF.

This chain connects TRBV5-4 to TRBJ2-7, with D tentatively TRBD1 (6 bases). Trimming pared 4 bases from V and 3 bases from J, leaving 17 bases between. The germline CDR1 and CDR2 sequences are SGHNT and YYREEE (reference sequence). There are 15 residues in the CDR3. In DNA form, the CDR3 reads TGTGCCAGCAGCCCCCTGCAGGGGCAAATCTACGAGCAGTACTTC. This codes for CASSPLQGQIYEQYF. The variable domain in full, completed from reference TRBV5-4 and TRBJ2-7, reads ETGVTQSPTHLIKTRGQQVTLRCSSQSGHNTVSWYQQALGQGPQFIFQYYREEENGRGNFPPRFSGLQFPNYSSELNVNALELDDSALYLCASSPLQGQIYEQYFGPGTRLTVT.

This chain uses TRBV15 with TRBJ1-5, with TRBD1 as a possible D gene (5 bases). Trimming took off 0 bases at V and 7 bases at J, with 13 bases between the two ends. The CDR3 consists of 15 residues. Germline-derived CDR1 and CDR2 are LNHNV and YYDKDF (reference sequence). The CDR3 bases are TGTGCCACCAGCAGAGATCCGGGCCGGGGGCAGCCCCAGCATTTT. Translated: CATSRDPGRGQPQHF. Based on the CDR3 plus reference TRBV15 and TRBJ1-5, the full variable domain is DAMVIQNPRYQVTQFGKPVTLSCSQTLNHNVMYWYQQKSSQAPKLLFHYYDKDFNNEADTPDNFQSRRPNTSFCFLDIRSPGLGDTAMYLCATSRDPGRGQPQHFGDGTRLSIL.

The CDR3 bases are TGTGCCAGCAGCGCCCGACGGACAGCGCGGGAGACCCAGTACTTC. Its translation: CASSARRTARETQYF. This chain links TRBV7-2 with TRBJ2-5; maybe TRBD1 (6 bases). The CDR3 covers 15 residues. Trimming took 5 bases from V and 5 from J, leaving 18 bases between them. Germline V gives CDR1 SGHTA, CDR2 FQGNSA. The variable domain in full, with the rest retrieved from reference TRBV7-2 and TRBJ2-5, is GAGVSQSPSNKVTEKGKDVELRCDPISGHTALYWYRQSLGQGLEFLIYFQGNSAPDKSGLPSDRFSAERTGGSVSTLTIQRTQQEDSAVYLCASSARRTARETQYFGPGTRLLVL.

The chain recombines TRBV7-3 with TRBJ2-3; no firm D call. CDR3 length equals 13 residues. V gave up 4 bases and J gave up 0 bases, with 5 bases separating them. Germline CDR1 reads SGHTA; CDR2 reads FQGTGA. CDR3 protein: CASSSYSTDTQYF. The CDR3 bases are TGTGCCAGCAGCTCCTACAGCACAGATACGCAGTATTTT.

The chain joins TRBV6-1 to TRBJ1-5, with D uncertain. The CDR3 consists of 16 residues. Germline-derived CDR1 and CDR2 are MNHNS and SASEGT. V gave up 2 bases and J gave up 2 bases, with 13 bases separating them. The CDR3 nucleotides read TGTGCCAGCAGTGAACTATCGGGGTATGGCAATCAGCCCCAGCATTTT. Translation: CASSELSGYGNQPQHF.

The chain carries TRBV6-6 and TRBJ2-7; D is unclear. CDR1 and CDR2 from the germline V gene are MNHNY and SVGAGI (reference sequence). Trimming took 7 bases from V and 2 from J, leaving 15 bases between them. This CDR3 spans 14 amino acids. CDR3 residues: CASTSTSRTYEQYF. CDR3 bases: TGTGCCAGCACATCGACATCCAGGACCTACGAGCAGTACTTC.

The chain recombines TRBV9 with TRBJ2-3, with D perhaps TRBD1 (6 bases). The V and J ends lost 3 bases and 2 bases respectively, with 13 bases between them. CDR1 SGDLS and CDR2 YYNGEE come from the germline V gene. CDR3 size: 15 residues. The CDR3 region has the DNA TGTGCCAGCAGCGCCCAGGGGTTTTACACAGATACGCAGTATTTT. It is translated as CASSAQGFYTDTQYF.

This chain joins TRBV19 and TRBJ2-2; 7 nucleotides match TRBD2. This CDR3 comprises 16 residues. Trimming removed 4 bases from V and 2 bases from J; junction bases left unmatched: 7. Germline values: CDR1 LNHDA, CDR2 SQIVND (reference sequence). The CDR3 protein is CASSKAGTINTGELFF. The CDR3 region has the DNA TGTGCCAGTAGTAAAGCCGGGACTATAAACACCGGGGAGCTGTTTTTT.

The sample holds a few counts of this clone. The chain joins TRBV5-1 to TRBJ1-2, with a possible D match to TRBD1 (5 bases). CDR3 length: 15 amino acids. V was cut by 2 bases and J by 2 bases, with 13 bases left in between. Germline loops: CDR1 SGHRS, CDR2 YFSETQ. CDR3 protein: CASSFGLRGNYGYTF. CDR3 nucleotides: TGCGCCAGCAGCTTTGGACTACGGGGGAACTATGGCTACACCTTC.

This clone was seen once. V is TRBV18 and J is TRBJ2-7; 9 positions match TRBD1. CDR1 is KGHSH and CDR2 is LQKENI in the germline V gene. The CDR3 covers 14 residues. V shed 3 bases and J 3 bases; nucleotides not matched to a gene: 3. The CDR3 DNA sequence: TGTGCCAGCTCACCCCGGGACAGGGTCTACGAGCAGTACTTC. Translating gives CASSPRDRVYEQYF.

This sequence joins TRBV7-2 and TRBJ1-1; D is unresolved. The CDR3 has 15 amino acids. Germline V CDR1 and CDR2: SGHTA, FQGNSA. The V gene lost 2 bases and the J gene lost 11 bases, with 21 bases spanning the gap. CDR3 region: CASSLNSRYGARAFF. CDR3 in DNA: TGTGCCAGCAGCTTAAATTCGAGGTACGGAGCGAGGGCTTTCTTT. The full variable domain, completed using reference TRBV7-2 and TRBJ1-1, is GAGVSQSPSNKVTEKGKDVELRCDPISGHTALYWYRQSLGQGLEFLIYFQGNSAPDKSGLPSDRFSAERTGGSVSTLTIQRTQQEDSAVYLCASSLNSRYGARAFFGQGTRLTVV.

This sequence joins TRBV5-4 and TRBJ1-1; weak D call: TRBD1 (6 bases). This CDR3 contains 15 residues. Per the germline V gene, CDR1 is SGHNT and CDR2 is YYREEE (reference sequence). V lost 2 bases, J lost 0 bases, and 11 bases lay in between. The CDR3 is CASSLYREMNTEAFF. The CDR3 nucleotides read TGTGCCAGCAGCTTATACAGGGAGATGAACACTGAAGCTTTCTTT.

V gene TRBV7-8 combines with J gene TRBJ1-5; TRBD1 aligns across 7 bases. The CDR3 covers 15 residues. V was pared by 5 bases and J by 2 bases, with 6 bases of the junction left unmatched. Germline CDR1 SGHVS, CDR2 FQNEAQ. Written as DNA, the CDR3 is TGTGCCAGCAGCGTAGGTACAGGGGGCAATCAGCCCCAGCATTTT. It yields the protein CASSVGTGGNQPQHF.

V is TRBV11-3 and J is TRBJ1-2; possibly TRBD1 for D (5 bases). Germline-derived CDR1 and CDR2 are SGHNT and YENEEA. The CDR3 sequence is 14 residues long. V was clipped by 1 base and J by 4 bases, with 10 bases between them. The CDR3 here is CASSLAGGSYGYTF. CDR3 nucleotide sequence: TGTGCCAGCAGCTTAGCCGGGGGTAGCTATGGCTACACCTTC.